Below, one T cell receptor beta chain is given with its context. V lost 5 bases to trimming and J lost 3 bases; unmatched junction nucleotides: 10. The CDR3 length is 15 residues. The germline V gene has CDR1 MDHEN and CDR2 SYDVKM. Libraries were prepared by immunoSEQ multiplex PCR; TCRdb keeps only in-frame clonotypes and omits some of them. The table has about 62,000 clones, around 80% seen once. The sample comes from a study of blood T cell repertoires in COVID-19. This sequence joins TRBV28 and TRBJ2-7; 7 bases agree with TRBD2. The clonotype comes from a man aged 60-69 years with acute or convalescent COVID-19. The sample consisted of peripheral blood. CDR3 DNA: TGTGCCAGCAGTATTTGGGGGGGTCTCGGCTACGAGCAGTACTTC. Protein product: CASSIWGGLGYEQYF.